The 27 T cell receptor beta chains reported below all come from one sample, sequenced in a study of blood T cell repertoires in COVID-19. Repertoires were generated with immunoSEQ multiplex PCR, while TCRdb's copy carries only in-frame clones and drops some. The table has some 78,000 clones, 86% seen once. Sequencing input: peripheral blood. The receptors come from a man over 45 with active or convalescent COVID-19.

The chain is built from TRBV9 and TRBJ2-3, with 9 bases aligning to TRBD2. The V gene end was trimmed by 0 bases and the J gene end by 6 bases; junction bases not matched to a gene: 8. The CDR3 totals 16 residues. Germline-derived CDR1 and CDR2 are SGDLS and YYNGEE. The DNA of the CDR3 is TGTGCCAGCAGCGTAGATAGCCTAGCGGGACCCGATACGCAGTATTTT. It translates to CASSVDSLAGPDTQYF.

The chain carries TRBV6-6 and TRBJ2-2; 8 positions agree with TRBD2. V was pared by 7 bases and J by 6 bases, with 7 bases of the junction left unmatched. The CDR3 length is 14 residues. The germline V gene encodes CDR1 MNHNY and CDR2 SVGAGI (reference sequence). The CDR3 here is CASMLRGAAGELFF. Here the CDR3 DNA reads TGTGCCAGCATGTTGCGGGGGGCGGCCGGGGAGCTGTTTTTT.

This chain uses TRBV6-5 with TRBJ1-1; 7 positions match TRBD1. CDR1 and CDR2 (germline): MNHEY, SVGAGI. V shed 8 bases and J 1 base; nucleotides not matched to a gene: 1. This CDR3 is built from 12 residues. This chain's CDR3 is CASRQGNTEAFF. DNA of the CDR3: TGTGCCAGCCGACAGGGGAACACTGAAGCTTTCTTT.

The V gene is TRBV11-3, the J gene TRBJ2-2, with D perhaps TRBD2 (5 bases). The CDR3 sequence is 15 residues long. V was cut by 1 base and J by 2 bases, with 8 bases left in between. Germline V CDR1 and CDR2: SGHNT, YENEEA. CDR3 DNA: TGTGCCAGCAGCTTAGTCCGGGGTAACACCGGGGAGCTGTTTTTT. It encodes CASSLVRGNTGELFF.

This clone appeared a few times. V is TRBV24-1 and J is TRBJ1-1; perhaps TRBD1 as D (6 bases). The CDR3 consists of 12 residues. Trimming cost V 4 bases and J 8 bases, with 10 bases left between them. Per the germline V gene, CDR1 is KGHDR and CDR2 is SFDVKD. CDR3 nucleotides: TGTGCCACCAGTGACCGGACAGAAGAAGCTTTCTTT. Protein: CATSDRTEEAFF.

This clone turned up a few times. The chain carries TRBV3-1 (or the pseudogene TRBV3-2) and TRBJ1-5; D is undetermined. CDR1 and CDR2 from the germline V gene are LGHDT and YNNKEL (reference sequence). Trimming left V 0 bases short and J 7 bases short, with 7 bases between. The CDR3 is made up of 13 amino acids. The CDR3 reads CASSQDIGQPQHF. As DNA, the CDR3 is TGTGCCAGCAGCCAAGATATCGGGCAGCCCCAGCATTTT.

This clone was observed at least ten times. Distinct nucleotide sequences in the sample also encode this CDR3. The rearrangement links TRBV30 to TRBJ1-2, with TRBD1 matching over 7 bases. The CDR3 consists of 14 residues. Germline CDR1 reads GTSNPN; CDR2 reads SVGIG (reference sequence). Trimming took 3 bases from V and 3 from J; bases not matched to a gene: 7. The CDR3 protein is CAWSATGTDYGYTF. CDR3 DNA: TGTGCCTGGAGCGCAACAGGGACAGACTATGGCTACACCTTC.

The chain carries TRBV23-1 and TRBJ1-6; no clear D. TRBV23-1 is an ORF for which the function is uncertain. The CDR3 length is 16 residues. Trimming cost V 3 bases and J 3 bases, with 12 bases left between them. The CDR3, as DNA: TGCGCCAGCAGTCACGGGGTATCGAACTATAATTCACCCCTCCACTTT. It yields the protein CASSHGVSNYNSPLHF.

This clone has just a few counts. CDR3 in amino acids: CASSLAGGMAGTYNEQFF. Here the CDR3 DNA reads TGCGCCAGCAGCTTGGCCGGAGGGATGGCGGGGACCTACAATGAGCAGTTCTTC. The J gene is TRBJ2-1, the V gene TRBV5-1, with a possible D match to TRBD2 (6 bases). CDR1 SGHRS and CDR2 YFSETQ come from the germline V gene. Trimming pared 0 bases from V and 2 bases from J, leaving 18 bases between. The CDR3 covers 18 residues.

J is TRBJ2-1 and V is TRBV2; 12 bases fit TRBD2. Germline CDR1 SNHLY, CDR2 FYNNEI. The trim removed 2 bases at V and 9 bases at J, leaving 5 bases unmatched. The CDR3 covers 15 residues. The CDR3 region has the DNA TGTGCCAGCAGTGAAAGGCTAGCGGGGGGGCCTGAGCAGTTCTTC. Translated: CASSERLAGGPEQFF.

In its sample, this clone was seen once. The chain is built from TRBV20-1 and TRBJ2-3; 9 bases line up with TRBD2. The CDR3 is 15 residues long. The germline gives CDR1 DFQATT, CDR2 SNEGSKA (reference sequence). V lost 3 bases and J lost 1; bases outside the gene matches: 5. The DNA of the CDR3 is TGCAGTGCTAGTTTAGCGGGAGACCGCACAGATACGCAGTATTTT. Protein: CSASLAGDRTDTQYF.

The V and J genes are TRBV7-9 and TRBJ2-5, with 11 bases lining up with TRBD2. From germline, CDR1 is SEHNR and CDR2 FQNEAQ (reference sequence). The V and J ends lost 5 bases and 3 bases, in that order; junction bases with no gene match: 2. The CDR3 is made up of 14 amino acids. For the CDR3, the DNA is TGTGCCAGCAGCCTGGGACTAGCGGAAGAGACCCAGTACTTC. Protein sequence: CASSLGLAEETQYF.

The gene calls are TRBV19 and TRBJ1-3; possibly TRBD1 for D (5 bases). Germline CDR1 and CDR2: LNHDA and SQIVND (reference sequence). The ends were cut back, 3 bases at V and 0 bases at J, with 9 bases in the middle. This CDR3 has 15 amino acids. As DNA, the CDR3 is TGTGCCAGTAGTATCTGGGACTACTCTGGAAACACCATATATTTT. Amino acid sequence: CASSIWDYSGNTIYF.

This sequence joins TRBV15 and TRBJ2-3; 12 bases line up with TRBD2. This CDR3 spans 17 amino acids. V lost 0 bases, J lost 4 bases, and 5 bases stayed unmatched. Germline V gene sequence: CDR1 LNHNV, CDR2 YYDKDF (reference sequence). The CDR3 sequence: CATSRDTRLAGADTQYF. The DNA of the CDR3 is TGTGCCACCAGCAGAGATACCCGACTAGCGGGGGCAGATACGCAGTATTTT.

The chain recombines TRBV29-1 with TRBJ2-7; 13 bases map to TRBD2. The CDR3 runs 13 residues. Germline assignment: CDR1 SQVTM and CDR2 ANQGSEA. With V trimmed by 6 bases and J by 6 bases, 5 bases remained unmatched. This CDR3 reads CSVGGLAGIEQYF. In DNA, the CDR3 is TGCAGCGTCGGGGGACTAGCGGGAATCGAGCAGTACTTC.

This rearrangement joins TRBV5-1 to TRBJ2-7, with 7 bases aligning to TRBD1. J lost 3 bases, V lost 4 bases, and 7 bases had no gene match. Germline V CDR1 and CDR2: SGHRS, YFSETQ. The length of the CDR3 is 14 residues. CDR3 in amino acids: CASSTSTGFYEQYF. The CDR3 DNA reads TGCGCCAGCAGCACATCGACAGGGTTCTACGAGCAGTACTTC.

The chain recombines TRBV9 with TRBJ2-6, with D perhaps matching TRBD1 (6 bases). The CDR3 runs to 16 residues. Trimming removed 0 bases from V and 4 bases from J, with 11 bases in between. Germline V CDR1 and CDR2: SGDLS, YYNGEE. The DNA for the CDR3 is TGTGCCAGCAGCGTAGTTTCAGGGGCCGGGGCCAACGTCCTGACTTTC. It encodes CASSVVSGAGANVLTF.

The rearrangement links TRBV28 to TRBJ1-5; no firm D call. V was cut by 2 bases and J by 10 bases, with 9 bases left in between. CDR3 size: 12 residues. Per germline, CDR1 MDHEN and CDR2 SYDVKM. CDR3 sequence reads: CASSLTTGPQHF. The CDR3 nucleotides read TGTGCCAGCAGTTTAACGACGGGTCCCCAGCATTTT.

This rearrangement joins TRBV5-4 to TRBJ2-7; D gene ambiguous. Germline CDR1 reads SGHNT; CDR2 reads YYREEE (reference sequence). Trimming cost V 2 bases and J 2 bases, with 11 bases left between them. The CDR3 covers 14 residues. CDR3 in amino acids: CASSFPGRTYEQYF. CDR3 in DNA: TGTGCCAGCAGCTTCCCTGGGCGAACCTACGAGCAGTACTTC.

V gene TRBV29-1 combines with J gene TRBJ1-1, with D unclear. This CDR3 comprises 13 residues. The ends were cut back, 5 bases at V and 5 bases at J, with 15 bases in the middle. Germline V CDR1 and CDR2: SQVTM, ANQGSEA. CDR3 sequence (DNA): TGCAGCGTTCGGCACGAGACCGGGACTGAAGCTTTCTTT. Its protein product is CSVRHETGTEAFF.

This clone has only one observation. This chain uses TRBV27 with TRBJ1-4; D gene ambiguous. V was cut by 5 bases and J by 4 bases, with 11 bases left in between. This CDR3 is built from 14 residues. Germline V gene sequence: CDR1 MNHEY, CDR2 SMNVEV (reference sequence). CDR3 bases: TGTGCCAGCAGTCCTCAGGCGTTTAATGAAAAACTGTTTTTT. Protein product: CASSPQAFNEKLFF. The complete variable domain, with remaining parts taken from reference TRBV27 and TRBJ1-4, reads EAQVTQNPRYLITVTGKKLTVTCSQNMNHEYMSWYRQDPGLGLRQIYYSMNVEVTDKGDVPEGYKVSRKEKRNFPLILESPSPNQTSLYFCASSPQAFNEKLFFGSGTQLSVL.

The chain couples TRBV5-1 to TRBJ2-3; D is possibly TRBD1 (7 bases). CDR3 length equals 14 residues. The V end lost 5 bases, the J end lost 5 bases, and 15 bases lay between the germline ends. From germline, CDR1 is SGHRS and CDR2 YFSETQ. The CDR3 is CASSLRRGQDTQYF. In DNA, the CDR3 is TGCGCCAGCAGTCTTCGGAGGGGGCAAGATACGCAGTATTTT.

This clone is a singleton in its sample. The rearrangement joins TRBV27 to TRBJ1-1; perhaps TRBD1 as D (6 bases). The CDR3 totals 14 residues. Germline CDR1 and CDR2: MNHEY and SMNVEV (reference sequence). V lost 6 bases to trimming and J lost 0 bases, with 11 bases between them. The CDR3 nucleotides read TGTGCCAGCAGCCTGACAGGTTTGAACACTGAAGCTTTCTTT. The encoded protein is CASSLTGLNTEAFF.

This clone came up a few times. The J gene is TRBJ1-6, the V gene TRBV30; 9 bases agree with TRBD1. Germline assignment: CDR1 GTSNPN and CDR2 SVGIG (reference sequence). The V segment lost 1 base and the J segment 5 bases; nucleotides outside the gene matches: 15. This CDR3 has 19 amino acids. CDR3 DNA sequence: TGTGCCTGGAGTGCGTTCTACCCAAGCTGGACAGGGGATAATTCACCCCTCCACTTT. Translation: CAWSAFYPSWTGDNSPLHF.

The chain carries TRBV28 and TRBJ1-2; perhaps TRBD1 as D (6 bases). Germline CDR1 and CDR2: MDHEN and SYDVKM. This CDR3 is built from 16 residues. V gave up 5 bases and J gave up 5 bases, with 21 bases separating them. The CDR3 nucleotides are TGTGCCAGCAGTAGACCCGGGACAAGGCTAGGGTATGGCTACACCTTC. Protein: CASSRPGTRLGYGYTF.

This sequence joins TRBV10-2 and TRBJ1-1; D may be TRBD1 (5 bases). V lost 4 bases to trimming and J lost 3 bases, with 15 bases between them. The CDR3 contains 15 residues. Germline CDR1 is WSHSY and CDR2 is SAAADI. For the CDR3, the DNA is TGCGCCAGCAGTGCTGCAGGGCTATGGGACACTGAAGCTTTCTTT. Its translation: CASSAAGLWDTEAFF.

The chain couples TRBV11-2 to TRBJ2-7; TRBD2 might be the D (6 bases). CDR1 is SGHAT and CDR2 is FQNNGV in the germline V gene. V was trimmed by 0 bases and J by 2 bases, leaving 11 bases between them. The length of the CDR3 is 15 residues. The CDR3 region is CASSLDIAEAYEQYF. DNA of the CDR3: TGTGCCAGCAGCTTAGATATAGCGGAAGCCTACGAGCAGTACTTC.